The 30 T cell receptor beta chains listed next were all sequenced from one sample in a study of fetal regulatory T cell absence and autoimmunity. Assay used: immunoSEQ multiplex PCR; TCRdb lists only in-frame clones, some missing. The table lists about 46,000 clones, approximately 80% of them singletons, with approximately 0.45% in the top ten. The sample consisted of cord blood. These receptors were taken from a newborn boy with IPEX syndrome.

The V gene is TRBV5-8, the J gene TRBJ2-7, with 7 bases aligning to TRBD1. The CDR3 contains 12 residues. Per the germline V gene, CDR1 is SGHTS and CDR2 is YDEGEE. The V gene end was trimmed by 2 bases and the J gene end by 6 bases; junction bases not matched to a gene: 2. CDR3 region: CASSFGTVEQYF. CDR3 in DNA: TGTGCCAGCAGCTTCGGGACAGTCGAGCAGTACTTC.

The J gene is TRBJ1-2, the V gene TRBV30; TRBD1 might be the D (5 bases). CDR3 size: 15 residues. CDR1 and CDR2 (germline): GTSNPN, SVGIG (reference sequence). V dropped 0 bases and J dropped 0 bases, with 11 bases sitting between them. DNA of the CDR3: TGTGCCTGGAGTGTTCGTCGACAGTCTAACTATGGCTACACCTTC. Amino acids: CAWSVRRQSNYGYTF.

The rearrangement links TRBV19 to TRBJ2-2; 9 bases line up with TRBD1. Germline lookup yields CDR1 LNHDA and CDR2 SQIVND (reference sequence). CDR3 length: 16 amino acids. J gave up 7 bases and V 7 bases, and 13 bases lay outside the gene matches. CDR3 loop: CASTSQGQGTSGELFF. The CDR3 DNA sequence: TGTGCCAGTACTTCCCAGGGACAGGGAACGAGCGGGGAGCTGTTTTTT. The complete variable domain, with remaining parts taken from reference TRBV19 and TRBJ2-2, reads DGGITQSPKYLFRKEGQNVTLSCEQNLNHDAMYWYRQDPGQGLRLIYYSQIVNDFQKGDIAEGYSVSREKKESFPLTVTSAQKNPTAFYLCASTSQGQGTSGELFFGEGSRLTVL.

This clone has more than one count but fewer than ten. The V call is TRBV10-3, the J call TRBJ1-6, with D perhaps TRBD1 (5 bases). Germline V gene data show CDR1 as ENHRY and CDR2 as SYGVKD. The CDR3 length is 14 residues. V lost 0 bases, J lost 10 bases, and 10 bases lay in between. CDR3 sequence reads: CAISESTRVSPLHF. The DNA for the CDR3 is TGTGCCATCAGTGAGTCGACCAGGGTCTCACCCCTCCACTTT.

This sequence joins TRBV30 and TRBJ2-2; D is unresolved. Between the trimmed V and J ends, which lost 2 bases and 6 bases, there was a span of 4 bases. Per the germline V gene, CDR1 is GTSNPN and CDR2 is SVGIG (reference sequence). The CDR3 has 11 residues. The CDR3 DNA reads TGTGCCTGGAGTACGGCCGGGGAGCTGTTTTTT. This translates into CAWSTAGELFF.

This clone has only one observation. J is TRBJ2-1 and V is TRBV29-1, with TRBD2 matching 13 bases. J gave up 0 bases and V 3 bases, and 11 bases lay outside the gene matches. The CDR3 runs to 19 residues. CDR1 is SQVTM and CDR2 is ANQGSEA in the germline V gene. The CDR3 spells CSVEGWGLAGTSSYNEQFF. CDR3 nucleotides: TGCAGCGTTGAGGGGTGGGGACTAGCGGGAACGAGCTCCTACAATGAGCAGTTCTTC.

The CDR3 DNA sequence: TGTGCCAGCAGTGAATGGGGACTAGCGCTCTCTGGGGCCAACGTCCTGACTTTC. Translation: CASSEWGLALSGANVLTF. The V call is TRBV6-1, the J call TRBJ2-6; 10 positions agree with TRBD2. V shed 2 bases and J 0 bases; nucleotides not matched to a gene: 4. The CDR3 is 18 residues long. Germline loops: CDR1 MNHNS, CDR2 SASEGT.

CDR3 coding DNA: TGTGCCTGGAGTGAAGTCAGGAGTCAGCCCCAGCATTTT. Translation: CAWSEVRSQPQHF. The chain joins TRBV30 to TRBJ1-5; no firm D call. The CDR3 has 13 residues. The ends were cut back, 1 base at V and 6 bases at J, with 10 bases in the middle. Germline CDR1 GTSNPN, CDR2 SVGIG (reference sequence).

The chain joins TRBV2 to TRBJ2-7; the D gene is possibly TRBD2 (6 bases). Per the germline V gene, CDR1 is SNHLY and CDR2 is FYNNEI. The germline V and J ends were trimmed by 7 bases and 3 bases, with 13 bases remaining between them. The CDR3 runs 13 residues. The CDR3 DNA reads TGTGCCAGCACATCCCGGGGAGGCTACGAGCAGTACTTC. Translating it yields CASTSRGGYEQYF.

V usage is TRBV7-6 and J usage is TRBJ1-1; D is possibly TRBD1 (5 bases). The V end lost 1 base, the J end lost 3 bases, and 21 bases lay between the germline ends. The CDR3 runs to 18 residues. Germline CDR1 reads SGHVS; CDR2 reads FNYEAQ. The CDR3 reads CASSLGGDPVLEDTEAFF. For the CDR3, the DNA is TGTGCCAGCAGCTTAGGGGGGGACCCAGTTCTAGAGGACACTGAAGCTTTCTTT.

This clone showed up just once. The chain combines TRBV7-2 with TRBJ2-3, with D uncertain. V was shortened by 6 bases and J by 0 bases, with 4 bases between the two germline ends. CDR1 and CDR2 (germline): SGHTA, FQGNSA. This CDR3 is built from 12 residues. The CDR3 DNA is TGTGCCAGCAGGACTAGCACAGATACGCAGTATTTT. Amino acids: CASRTSTDTQYF.

This chain joins TRBV30 and TRBJ1-2; 8 bases are shared with TRBD1. V gave up 5 bases and J gave up 5 bases; unmatched junction bases: 4. The CDR3 length is 12 residues. Per germline, CDR1 GTSNPN and CDR2 SVGIG (reference sequence). The CDR3: CAWWTGRYGYTF. As DNA, the CDR3 is TGTGCCTGGTGGACAGGGAGGTATGGCTACACCTTC.

The chain is built from TRBV6-1 and TRBJ2-3, with TRBD2 identical over 13 bases. The V segment lost 4 bases and the J segment 0 bases; nucleotides outside the gene matches: 7. Germline-derived CDR1 and CDR2 are MNHNS and SASEGT. This CDR3 has 18 amino acids. The chain's CDR3 is CASSGRLAGGPSTDTQYF. CDR3 in DNA: TGTGCCAGCAGTGGGCGACTAGCGGGGGGCCCTAGCACAGATACGCAGTATTTT.

This rearrangement joins TRBV6-1 to TRBJ2-7; D is possibly TRBD1 or TRBD2 (7 bases each). V was pared by 5 bases and J by 4 bases, with 12 bases between. CDR1 and CDR2 (germline): MNHNS, SASEGT. The CDR3 totals 13 residues. The CDR3 DNA reads as TGTGCCAGCAGTTCGCAGGGGGGGTACGAGCAGTACTTC. This codes for CASSSQGGYEQYF.

The rearrangement joins TRBV29-1 to TRBJ1-4, with 8 bases fitting TRBD1. Losses at the gene ends were 5 bases for V and 7 bases for J; bases not matched to a gene: 3. There are 12 residues in the CDR3. CDR1 is SQVTM and CDR2 is ANQGSEA in the germline V gene. The CDR3 DNA reads as TGCAGCGTTTTGACAGGGGTTGAAAAACTGTTTTTT. Translated: CSVLTGVEKLFF. Drawing the rest from reference TRBV29-1 and TRBJ1-4, the complete variable domain is SAVISQKPSRDICQRGTSLTIQCQVDSQVTMMFWYRQQPGQSLTLIATANQGSEATYESGFVIDKFPISRPNLTFSTLTVSNMSPEDSSIYLCSVLTGVEKLFFGSGTQLSVL.

The gene calls are TRBV11-3 and TRBJ2-7; D not resolved. The CDR3 has 14 residues. V lost 1 base to trimming and J lost 2 bases, with 9 bases between them. The germline V gene encodes CDR1 SGHNT and CDR2 YENEEA. CDR3 protein: CASSLVEPPYEQYF. CDR3 DNA sequence: TGTGCCAGCAGCTTAGTAGAGCCCCCCTACGAGCAGTACTTC.

This clone came up a few times. The chain has TRBV9 and TRBJ2-2, with D possibly matching TRBD2 (6 bases). Trimming stripped 0 bases from V and 0 bases from J, with 6 bases between. The germline gives CDR1 SGDLS, CDR2 YYNGEE. This CDR3 is 15 amino acids long. The CDR3 region has the DNA TGTGCCAGCAGCGTAGCGGGGGCGAACACCGGGGAGCTGTTTTTT. Translation gives CASSVAGANTGELFF.

Only a few counts were recorded for this clone. The chain carries TRBV7-6 and TRBJ2-7; D is perhaps TRBD2 (6 bases). Trimming removed 2 bases at V and 4 bases at J, with 9 bases between. The CDR3 runs to 13 residues. The germline V gene encodes CDR1 SGHVS and CDR2 FNYEAQ. The CDR3: CASSLSGSYEQYF. In nucleotides, the CDR3 is TGTGCCAGCAGCTTATCCGGGAGTTACGAGCAGTACTTC. The variable domain in full, completed from reference TRBV7-6 and TRBJ2-7, reads GAGVSQSPRYKVTKRGQDVALRCDPISGHVSLYWYRQALGQGPEFLTYFNYEAQQDKSGLPNDRFSAERPEGSISTLTIQRTEQRDSAMYRCASSLSGSYEQYFGPGTRLTVT.

This chain connects TRBV2 to TRBJ1-5, with 10 bases lining up with TRBD1. This CDR3 has 13 residues. CDR1 is SNHLY and CDR2 is FYNNEI in the germline V gene. V lost 6 bases, J lost 5 bases, and 1 base stayed unmatched. The CDR3 loop is CASSGTGDQPQHF. The DNA for the CDR3 is TGTGCCAGCAGCGGGACAGGGGATCAGCCCCAGCATTTT. The variable domain in full, with the rest retrieved from reference TRBV2 and TRBJ1-5, is EPEVTQTPSHQVTQMGQEVILRCVPISNHLYFYWYRQILGQKVEFLVSFYNNEISEKSEIFDDQFSVERPDGSNFTLKIRSTKLEDSAMYFCASSGTGDQPQHFGDGTRLSIL.

This rearrangement joins TRBV9 to TRBJ1-3; 7 positions match TRBD1. Germline CDR1 reads SGDLS; CDR2 reads YYNGEE. The ends lost 3 bases at V and 2 bases at J; junction bases unmatched: 2. CDR3 length: 14 amino acids. CDR3 coding DNA: TGTGCCAGCAGCGCGGGGACAGCTGGAAACACCATATATTTT. Its translation is CASSAGTAGNTIYF.

The chain uses TRBV4-2 and TRBJ2-3; tentatively, D is TRBD2 (5 bases). Germline CDR1 and CDR2: LGHNA and YNFKEQ. This CDR3 contains 14 residues. Trimming pared 4 bases from V and 2 bases from J, leaving 10 bases between. The DNA of the CDR3 is TGTGCCAGCAGCCGCGGACTGTTCACAGATACGCAGTATTTT. It encodes CASSRGLFTDTQYF.

The chain recombines TRBV11-3 with TRBJ2-1; 8 nucleotides line up with TRBD2. Unmatched junction bases numbered 0, after V lost 2 bases and J lost 3 bases. This CDR3 is built from 14 residues. The germline CDR1 and CDR2 sequences are SGHNT and YENEEA. DNA of the CDR3: TGTGCCAGCAGCTTAACTAGCGGCTACAATGAGCAGTTCTTC. This translates into CASSLTSGYNEQFF.

This rearrangement joins TRBV7-8 to TRBJ2-1; D ambiguous. The germline V gene has CDR1 SGHVS and CDR2 FQNEAQ. Trimming removed 7 bases at V and 5 bases at J, with 18 bases between. The CDR3 totals 15 residues. CDR3 region: CASNLVPFDHNEQFF. The CDR3 DNA reads TGTGCCAGCAACTTGGTGCCCTTCGACCACAATGAGCAGTTCTTC. The variable domain in full, completed from reference TRBV7-8 and TRBJ2-1, reads GAGVSQSPRYKVAKRGQDVALRCDPISGHVSLFWYQQALGQGPEFLTYFQNEAQLDKSGLPSDRFFAERPEGSVSTLKIQRTQQEDSAVYLCASNLVPFDHNEQFFGPGTRLTVL.

In this sample, this clone turned up once. This sequence joins TRBV2 and TRBJ2-5; 9 bases map to TRBD1. The CDR3 sequence is 14 residues long. Germline V lookup: CDR1 SNHLY, CDR2 FYNNEI. V lost 2 bases, J lost 5 bases, and 3 bases stayed unmatched. For the CDR3, the DNA is TGTGCCAGCAGTGAAACAGGGGGCCAGGAGACCCAGTACTTC. Translating it yields CASSETGGQETQYF.

The V and J genes are TRBV2 and TRBJ1-5, with D perhaps matching TRBD1 (5 bases). The CDR3 is 15 amino acids. CDR1 is SNHLY and CDR2 is FYNNEI in the germline V gene. V lost 6 bases, J lost 5 bases, and 17 bases lay in between. As DNA, the CDR3 is TGTGCCAGCAGGGGGCCGAATCTCGGGGATCAGCCCCAGCATTTT. Translating it yields CASRGPNLGDQPQHF.

Only one count was recorded for this clone. The chain has TRBV4-1 and TRBJ2-4, with D tentatively TRBD1 (7 bases). V was cut by 1 base and J by 0 bases, with 13 bases left in between. The CDR3 spans 17 residues. Germline V gene data show CDR1 as MGHRA and CDR2 as YSYEKL. CDR3 DNA sequence: TGCGCCAGCAGCCAAGTGTGGAGGGGGCGAGCCAAAAACATTCAGTACTTC. Encoded protein: CASSQVWRGRAKNIQYF.

The chain joins TRBV30 to TRBJ2-7; no clear D. The V gene's germline CDR1 is GTSNPN and CDR2 SVGIG (reference sequence). The CDR3 runs to 14 residues. Trimming stripped 3 bases from V and 3 bases from J, with 15 bases between. CDR3 coding DNA: TGTGCCTGGAGCGCCCGACGGTATTTCTACGAGCAGTACTTC. Residues: CAWSARRYFYEQYF.

This clone was recorded once. The chain combines TRBV20-1 with TRBJ2-5; perhaps D is TRBD1 or TRBD2 (5 bases each). CDR1 is DFQATT and CDR2 is SNEGSKA in the germline V gene (reference sequence). The CDR3 is 11 amino acids. The CDR3 is CMGTAQETQYF. The CDR3 bases are TGCATGGGGACGGCTCAAGAGACCCAGTACTTC.

The rearrangement links TRBV5-4 to TRBJ1-1, with TRBD1 matching 9 bases. V lost 0 bases and J lost 11; bases outside the gene matches: 5. The CDR3 sequence is 13 residues long. The germline CDR1 and CDR2 sequences are SGHNT and YYREEE (reference sequence). The CDR3 region has the DNA TGTGCCAGCAGCTTGGGGGGACAGGGACAGGCTTTCTTT. Translated: CASSLGGQGQAFF.

The chain carries TRBV30 and TRBJ1-5; D unresolved. The V end lost 2 bases, the J end lost 0 bases, and 11 bases lay between the germline ends. Germline loops: CDR1 GTSNPN, CDR2 SVGIG (reference sequence). The length of the CDR3 is 15 residues. The CDR3 DNA sequence: TGTGCCTGGAGTCTAGGGCCCATTAGCAATCAGCCCCAGCATTTT. This sequence encodes CAWSLGPISNQPQHF.